The TCR beta chain under discussion was sequenced for a study of shared clonotypes between healthy human individuals. Study-wide findings and caveats: Generally, naive subsets (rather than memory subsets) showed larger estimated richness.

Using approximately 200 ng DNA, around 30,000 T cell genomes, the sorted-subset replicate PCRs were run. Authors' data handling: Junction-only sequences without quality scores were provided by ImmunoSEQ, so filtering was different. The assay was immunoSEQ multiplex PCR, and TCRdb's table has in-frame clones only and misses some. That table supplies the V and J calls and clone size; D and trimming were determined from the DNA. The sample carries about 1.1 million clones, approximately 80% recorded once. Into CD45RA+ naive and CD45RA-negative memory subsets, the CD4+ cells were split. As for this clone: The antigen remains undetermined.

CDR1 and CDR2 (germline): MDHEN, SYDVKM. This CDR3 is 13 amino acids long. Trimming pared 8 bases from V and 2 bases from J, leaving 13 bases between. Material: memory CD4+ T cells from PBMCs. The subset here: CD45RA-negative fraction. The chain links TRBV28 to TRBJ2-7; the D gene is possibly TRBD2 (6 bases). The sequence was obtained from a man aged 18 to 29 in good health. Some clones in this sample may be carry-over from other donors' samples. CDR3 nucleotide sequence: TGTGCCAGCCTCTCGACGGGAGCCTACGAGCAGTACTTC. Translated: CASLSTGAYEQYF. Variable domain in full (rest from reference TRBV28 and TRBJ2-7): DVKVTQSSRYLVKRTGEKVFLECVQDMDHENMFWYRQDPGLGLRLIYFSYDVKMKEKGDIPEGYSVSREKKERFSLILESASTNQTSMYLCASLSTGAYEQYFGPGTRLTVT.